Presented here are 3 T cell receptor beta chains from one specimen sequenced in a study of blood T cell repertoires in COVID-19. Profiled with immunoSEQ multiplex PCR; TCRdb holds only in-frame clones, not every one. The sample includes about 160,000 clones, less than 90% of them seen just once. Sequenced input: PBMCs or T cells enriched from blood (not recorded which). The receptors originated from a woman aged 45-60 years who had recovered from COVID-19.

This clone was observed once. The rearrangement links TRBV18 to TRBJ2-3; TRBD1 matches 10 bases. The V gene end was trimmed by 3 bases and the J gene end by 3 bases; junction bases not matched to a gene: 15. The CDR3 totals 19 residues. Per the germline V gene, CDR1 is KGHSH and CDR2 is LQKENI. CDR3 in amino acids: CASSPGQGRARGRTDTQYF. CDR3 nucleotides: TGTGCCAGCTCACCGGGACAGGGGAGAGCCAGAGGACGGACAGATACGCAGTATTTT.

The V and J genes are TRBV19 and TRBJ1-1, with D unclear. The CDR3 spans 13 residues. V shed 3 bases and J shed 6 bases, with 11 bases lying between them. Germline assignment: CDR1 LNHDA and CDR2 SQIVND (reference sequence). The CDR3 DNA follows: TGTGCCAGTAGTATCTCGGGGAAGGCTGAAGCTTTCTTT. It specifies CASSISGKAEAFF.

The rearrangement uses TRBV9 and TRBJ2-3, with D maybe TRBD1 (7 bases). The CDR3 sequence is 16 residues long. Germline loops: CDR1 SGDLS, CDR2 YYNGEE. V dropped 0 bases and J dropped 4 bases, with 15 bases sitting between them. The CDR3 DNA follows: TGTGCCAGCAGCGTAGCCTTAGCCAGGGGGGCAGATACGCAGTATTTT. It encodes CASSVALARGADTQYF.